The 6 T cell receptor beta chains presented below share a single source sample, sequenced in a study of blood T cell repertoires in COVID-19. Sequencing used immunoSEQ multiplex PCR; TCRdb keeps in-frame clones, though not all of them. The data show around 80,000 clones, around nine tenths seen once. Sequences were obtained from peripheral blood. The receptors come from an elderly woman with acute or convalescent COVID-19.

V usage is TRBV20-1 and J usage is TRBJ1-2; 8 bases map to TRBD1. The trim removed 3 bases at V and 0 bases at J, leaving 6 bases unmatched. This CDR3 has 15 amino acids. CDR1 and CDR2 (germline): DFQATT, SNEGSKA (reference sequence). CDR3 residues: CSASRNRGSNYGYTF. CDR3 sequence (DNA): TGCAGTGCTAGTCGAAACAGGGGGTCTAACTATGGCTACACCTTC.

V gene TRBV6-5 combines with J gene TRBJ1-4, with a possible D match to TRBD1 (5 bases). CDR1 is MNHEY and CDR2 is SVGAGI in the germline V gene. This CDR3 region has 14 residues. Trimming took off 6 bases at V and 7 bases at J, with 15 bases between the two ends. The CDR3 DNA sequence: TGTGCCAGCAGGGGGCAGGGAAAGGGTGAAAAACTGTTTTTT. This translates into CASRGQGKGEKLFF.

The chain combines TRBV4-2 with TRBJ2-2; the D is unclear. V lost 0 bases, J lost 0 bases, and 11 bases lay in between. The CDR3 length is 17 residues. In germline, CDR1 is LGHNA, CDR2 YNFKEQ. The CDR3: CASSQDRVGSNTGELFF. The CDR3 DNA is TGTGCCAGCAGCCAAGATCGGGTAGGCTCGAACACCGGGGAGCTGTTTTTT.

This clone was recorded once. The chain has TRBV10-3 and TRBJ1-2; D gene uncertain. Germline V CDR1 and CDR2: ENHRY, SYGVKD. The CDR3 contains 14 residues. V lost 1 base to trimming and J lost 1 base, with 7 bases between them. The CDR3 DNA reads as TGTGCCATCAGTGAGTTGGGCAGTAACTATGGCTACACCTTC. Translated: CAISELGSNYGYTF.

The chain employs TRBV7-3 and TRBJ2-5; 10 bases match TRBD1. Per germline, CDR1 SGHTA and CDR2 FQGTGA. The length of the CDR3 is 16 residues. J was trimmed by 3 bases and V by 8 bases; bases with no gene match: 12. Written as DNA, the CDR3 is TGTGCCAGCTATATCCTAGGGGGACAGGGGAAAGAGACCCAGTACTTC. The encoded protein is CASYILGGQGKETQYF.

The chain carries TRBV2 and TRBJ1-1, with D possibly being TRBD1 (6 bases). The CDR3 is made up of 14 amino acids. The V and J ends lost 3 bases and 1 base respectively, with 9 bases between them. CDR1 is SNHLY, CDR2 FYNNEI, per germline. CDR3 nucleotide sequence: TGTGCCAGCAGTGAGCGCAGGGGGAACACTGAAGCTTTCTTT. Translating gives CASSERRGNTEAFF.